Presented here are 12 T cell receptor beta chains from one specimen sequenced in a study of shared clonotypes between healthy human individuals. TCRdb's copy holds only in-frame clones and misses some; the assay was immunoSEQ multiplex PCR. Counted here are roughly 1.5 million clones, nearly 99% occurring once; the ten biggest clones make up about 0.42%. Sequenced input: naive CD4+ T cells sorted from blood. Subset noted: CD45RA+ positively selected. These receptor sequences come from a man between 25 and 39 years old in good health.

CDR3 loop: CASSPQGVGEQYF. In nucleotides, the CDR3 is TGTGCCAGCTCACCGCAGGGGGTCGGGGAGCAGTACTTC. The rearrangement joins TRBV18 to TRBJ2-7; 7 bases are shared with TRBD1. The CDR3 is made up of 13 amino acids. Germline loops: CDR1 KGHSH, CDR2 LQKENI. V was clipped by 3 bases and J by 7 bases; unmatched bases: 6.

This rearrangement joins TRBV9 to TRBJ2-7; 10 bases fit TRBD2. This CDR3 contains 16 residues. The V gene's germline CDR1 is SGDLS and CDR2 YYNGEE. The junction had 12 bases not matched to a gene; V was cut back by 2 bases and J by 7 bases. The CDR3 bases are TGTGCCAGCAGCGTTGCGAGCGGGAGGGCGGGTGAAGAGCAGTACTTC. This translates into CASSVASGRAGEEQYF.

This clone showed up just once. This chain joins TRBV27 and TRBJ2-3; TRBD2 might be the D (5 bases). There are 14 residues in the CDR3. Trimming pared 5 bases from V and 0 bases from J, leaving 9 bases between. CDR1 and CDR2 (germline): MNHEY, SMNVEV (reference sequence). The CDR3 loop is CASSQRTSTDTQYF. The CDR3 DNA reads TGTGCCAGCAGTCAAAGGACTAGCACAGATACGCAGTATTTT.

The V gene is TRBV19, the J gene TRBJ2-6; TRBD2 matches 13 bases. CDR1 and CDR2 from the germline V gene are LNHDA and SQIVND (reference sequence). J was trimmed by 3 bases and V by 6 bases; bases with no gene match: 2. This CDR3 contains 16 residues. The chain's CDR3 is CASSGLAGDGANVLTF. DNA of the CDR3: TGTGCCAGTAGCGGACTAGCGGGGGATGGGGCCAACGTCCTGACTTTC.

CDR3 in amino acids: CASSQDLLYEQYF. CDR3 nucleotides: TGTGCCAGCAGCCAAGATCTACTGTACGAGCAGTACTTC. The rearrangement links TRBV4-2 to TRBJ2-7; D not certain. The CDR3 extends over 13 amino acids. Looked up from germline, CDR1 is LGHNA and CDR2 is YNFKEQ. V gave up 0 bases and J gave up 4 bases, with 7 bases separating them.

The J gene is TRBJ1-3, the V gene TRBV7-9, with TRBD1 matching 8 bases. With V trimmed by 5 bases and J by 4 bases, 10 bases remained unmatched. Germline lookup yields CDR1 SEHNR and CDR2 FQNEAQ (reference sequence). This CDR3 comprises 16 residues. CDR3: CASSRQTGGVGNTIYF. For the CDR3, the DNA is TGTGCCAGCAGCCGTCAAACAGGGGGAGTAGGAAACACCATATATTTT.

CDR3 sequence reads: CASSLRLLSGANVLTF. CDR3 coding DNA: TGTGCCAGCAGCTTAAGGCTCCTGTCTGGGGCCAACGTCCTGACTTTC. V and J are TRBV11-2 and TRBJ2-6, with D unresolved. There are 16 residues in the CDR3. Between the trimmed V and J ends, which lost 2 bases and 1 base, there was a span of 9 bases. CDR1 SGHAT and CDR2 FQNNGV come from the germline V gene. The whole variable domain, filled in from reference TRBV11-2 and TRBJ2-6, reads EAGVAQSPRYKIIEKRQSVAFWCNPISGHATLYWYQQILGQGPKLLIQFQNNGVVDDSQLPKDRFSAERLKGVDSTLKIQPAKLEDSAVYLCASSLRLLSGANVLTFGAGSRLTVL.

The gene calls are TRBV18 and TRBJ1-1, with TRBD1 as a possible D gene (6 bases). Per germline, CDR1 KGHSH and CDR2 LQKENI. The CDR3 loop spans 15 amino acids. V was trimmed by 6 bases and J by 0 bases, leaving 14 bases between them. The CDR3 bases are TGTGCCAGCTCGGTGCCAGGGGCCCTGAACACTGAAGCTTTCTTT. Encoded protein: CASSVPGALNTEAFF. Using reference TRBV18 and TRBJ1-1 for the parts outside the CDR3, the full variable domain is NAGVMQNPRHLVRRRGQEARLRCSPMKGHSHVYWYRQLPEEGLKFMVYLQKENIIDESGMPKERFSAEFPKEGPSILRIQQVVRGDSAAYFCASSVPGALNTEAFFGQGTRLTVV.

The rearrangement uses TRBV5-1 and TRBJ2-5; tentatively, D is TRBD2 (6 bases). This CDR3 is 14 amino acids long. Looked up from germline, CDR1 is SGHRS and CDR2 is YFSETQ. V was trimmed by 5 bases and J by 5 bases, leaving 16 bases between them. The CDR3: CASRGEEGRETQYF. DNA of the CDR3: TGCGCCAGCAGAGGGGAGGAGGGTCGGGAGACCCAGTACTTC.

The V and J genes are TRBV5-1 and TRBJ2-2; no clear D. Trimming shortened V by 2 bases and J by 7 bases, and 12 bases separated the two germline ends. The CDR3 extends over 14 amino acids. Germline-derived CDR1 and CDR2 are SGHRS and YFSETQ. As DNA, the CDR3 is TGCGCCAGCAGCTTAGGACCCTATGGCGGGGAGCTGTTTTTT. Amino acid sequence: CASSLGPYGGELFF.

The chain employs TRBV5-5 and TRBJ1-4; D not resolved. The CDR3 is 16 amino acids. V lost 2 bases and J 0 bases, leaving 11 bases between the germline ends. CDR1 and CDR2 (germline): SGHKS, YYEKEE (reference sequence). The CDR3 coding sequence is TGTGCCAGCAGCTTCGTGGAGGGAGCAACTAATGAAAAACTGTTTTTT. Its translation is CASSFVEGATNEKLFF.

The chain carries TRBV6-5 and TRBJ2-3; a possible D gene is TRBD1 (5 bases). Trimming shortened V by 8 bases and J by 2 bases, and 11 bases separated the two germline ends. This CDR3 has 13 amino acids. Germline values: CDR1 MNHEY, CDR2 SVGAGI. The CDR3 nucleotides are TGTGCCAGCTCTAGACAGAACACAGATACGCAGTATTTT. Translating it yields CASSRQNTDTQYF.